This T cell receptor (beta chain) was recovered during a study of identical twins. General study results and limits: Models underestimated TCR alpha sharing (out-of-frame) in monozygotic twins. Insertion counts were lower in abundant cord blood beta clonotypes, a trend that memory repertoires did not show.

A universal primer site was created by template switching, with the cDNA bearing unique molecular identifiers. Each CDR3 protein is one row after TCRdb ran MiXCR on the 5' RACE reads. Among roughly 250,000 distinct CDR3 sequences listed, roughly an eighth were seen once. Per the germline V gene, CDR1 is SEHNR and CDR2 is FQNEAQ (reference sequence). V gave up 3 bases and J gave up 10 bases, with 16 bases separating them. The CDR3 has 13 amino acids. This clonotype was counted a few times. The antigen is undetermined. Among all donors, each was a healthy Caucasian. This TCR derives from a woman under 30 in good health. This chain connects TRBV7-9 to TRBJ2-7; TRBD1 might be the D (5 bases). Sample: memory (CD45RO+) T cells sorted from blood. The CDR3 bases are TGTGCCAGCAGCTTGGCAGCAGGGTTGGATCAGTACTTC. It yields the protein CASSLAAGLDQYF.